Described below is a single T cell receptor beta chain sequence and its context. Its cognate antigen has yet to be identified. Base qualities are not recorded, but no much larger clone differs from it by a single base. The entry originates in a study of OX40 agonist ivuxolimab in advanced cancers. Background for the entire study: Ivuxolimab was an agonistic, fully human IgG2 monoclonal antibody directed against OX40 (CD134), a costimulatory receptor. Intravenous ivuxolimab was administered to patients every 2 weeks at six dose levels: 0.01, 0.1, 0.3, 1.5, 3 and 10 mg/kg. Among the roughly 54 dose-escalation patients, roughly 20 had hepatocellular carcinoma, roughly 15 melanoma, 9 renal cell carcinoma and 9 head and neck cancer. A male proportion of roughly 85% and a mean age of approximately 55 years, ranging from 23 to 79, were recorded for the dose-escalation cohort. Prior anti-PD-1, anti-PD-L1 or anti-CTLA-4 therapy was permitted, and checkpoint inhibitors had been received by roughly 40% of dose-escalation patients. Partial responses occurred in three dose-escalation patients, of whom one had hepatocellular carcinoma and two had cutaneous melanoma. The purpose of peripheral TCRbeta sequencing was to test whether ivuxolimab changed TCR sequence diversity and led to clonal T-cell expansion. The paper covers the monotherapy dose-escalation part of the phase I ivuxolimab trial, which included N = 52 patients. Results the study describes overall, beyond this receptor: Clonal expansion of both CD4+ and CD8+ blood T cells was observed from baseline to week 6 at doses 0.1 to 3.0 mg/kg. After ivuxolimab, more expanded clones were found on average in CD8+ T cells than in CD4+ T cells. Low levels of normalized T-cell clonal expansion were also seen in some patients who did not respond. In partial responders in the 0.1-3.0 mg/kg groups, normalized peripheral clonal expansion was found to be among the lowest, especially among CD8+ T cells. The antigen specificity of the peripheral T cells that underwent clonal expansion was not determined.

For sequencing of the TCRbeta CDR3 region, genomic DNA was extracted from the sorted cells. The immunoSEQ Assay was used to sequence the TCRbeta CDR3 regions. TCRdb's version of the immuneACCESS table is confined to in-frame rearrangements and falls short of the full clone set. An unresolved V gene accounts for under half of the shortfall where checked; the remainder is of unknown origin. In this sample the table shows approximately 23,000 clones, 70% to 90% of which occur a single time. The ten most abundant clones make up about half of the sample. Patients with a history of autoimmune disease or receiving systemic immunosuppression were excluded from the trial. Peripheral blood for TCR sequencing was drawn from every dose cohort at baseline, at cycle 4 day 1 and at cycle 7 day 1. The samples were drawn from a first-in-human, open-label, multicenter phase I dose-escalation trial of ivuxolimab. Adults with locally advanced or metastatic melanoma, renal cell, hepatocellular, or head and neck squamous cell carcinoma were enrolled in the trial. Before TCR sequencing, CD4+ T cells and CD8+ T cells were sorted from peripheral blood as separate populations.

As encoded in the germline V gene (reference sequence), CDR1 is MNHNY while CDR2 is SVGAGI. The CDR3 covers 13 residues, taking in both the cysteine and the phenylalanine. Only CDR3 DNA is held: 39 bases, read in frame from base 1. Relative to germline, V is 6 bases shorter and J is 2 bases shorter, with 7 bases between their ends. The rearrangement combines TRBV6-6 with TRBJ2-2; the D region possibly corresponds to TRBD2 (5 bases align). The sequence came from an adult with an advanced solid tumor such as melanoma, head and neck, liver or kidney cancer. The input for sequencing was CD4+ or CD8+ T cells sorted from blood, taken in a trial of the OX40 agonist ivuxolimab. Here is the DNA: TGTGCCAGCAGCCCGGGAAACACCGGGGAGCTGTTTTTT. This sequence encodes CASSPGNTGELFF.